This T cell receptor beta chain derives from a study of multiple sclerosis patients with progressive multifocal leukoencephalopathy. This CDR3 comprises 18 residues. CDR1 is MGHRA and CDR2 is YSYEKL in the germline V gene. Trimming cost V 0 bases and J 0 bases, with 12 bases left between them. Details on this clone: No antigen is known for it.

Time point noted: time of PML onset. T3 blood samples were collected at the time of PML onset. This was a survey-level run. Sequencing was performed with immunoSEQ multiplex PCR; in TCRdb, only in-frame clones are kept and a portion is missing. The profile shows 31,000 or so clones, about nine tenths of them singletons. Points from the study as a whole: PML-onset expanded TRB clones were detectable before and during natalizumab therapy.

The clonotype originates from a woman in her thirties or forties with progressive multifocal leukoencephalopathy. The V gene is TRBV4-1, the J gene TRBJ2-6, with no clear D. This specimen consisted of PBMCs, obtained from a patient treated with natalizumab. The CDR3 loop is CASSQEATGLSGANVLTF. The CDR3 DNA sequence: TGCGCCAGCAGCCAAGAAGCAACTGGCCTCTCTGGGGCCAACGTCCTGACTTTC.